This T cell receptor beta chain was profiled in a study of blood T cell repertoires in COVID-19. V shed 0 bases and J shed 0 bases, with 7 bases lying between them. This CDR3 comprises 16 residues. The germline CDR1 and CDR2 sequences are SGHRS and YFSETQ. The assay was immunoSEQ multiplex PCR, and TCRdb's table has in-frame clones only and misses some. The sample contains under 150,000 clones, about four fifths of which appear only once. Material: peripheral blood. This chain uses TRBV5-1 with TRBJ1-6; D is uncertain. This receptor was obtained from a middle-aged man with active or convalescent COVID-19. The CDR3 DNA follows: TGCGCCAGCAGCTTGGGCAGTTCCTCCTATAATTCACCCCTCCACTTT. As protein: CASSLGSSSYNSPLHF.